The 5 T cell receptor beta chains below come from one sample, sequenced in a study of T-cell reconstitution after alpha-beta-depleted transplantation in children. A TCRbeta library incorporating unique molecular identifiers was prepared. TCRdb reprocessed the PCR reads with MiXCR, giving one entry per CDR3 protein. The repertoire holds hundreds of thousands of distinct CDR3 sequences, with less than 9% as singletons. This sample comprised PBMCs, mostly from graft donor cells, obtained 180 days after TCRalphabeta/CD19-depleted stem cell transplant. These receptors came from a male patient younger than 18 who had a stem cell transplant for acute lymphoblastic leukemia, so the T cells may come from the graft donor.

At least ten counts were recorded for this clonotype. The chain couples TRBV29-1 to TRBJ1-5; D call uncertain. V shed 8 bases and J shed 1 base, with 18 bases lying between them. The CDR3 is 15 residues long. Germline V gene lookup returns CDR1 SQVTM and CDR2 ANQGSEA. The CDR3 DNA is TGCAGCTTTAAATCCTCCGGAGGAAGCAATCAGCCCCAGCATTTT. It is translated as CSFKSSGGSNQPQHF.

This clonotype showed up many times. V and J are TRBV14 and TRBJ1-1; D not certain. Germline CDR1 is SGHDN and CDR2 is FVKESK. The CDR3 length is 12 residues. V was shortened by 0 bases and J by 10 bases, with 9 bases between the two germline ends. For the CDR3, the DNA is TGTGCCAGCAGCCAAGAGGCACGGGGAGCTTTCTTT. Translation gives CASSQEARGAFF.

This clonotype was seen ten or more times. DNA of the CDR3: TGTGCCAGCAGTTTTGGCAGGTTTGATGGCTACACCTTC. It translates to CASSFGRFDGYTF. This chain uses TRBV27 with TRBJ1-2; D ambiguous. This CDR3 spans 13 amino acids. Germline assignment: CDR1 MNHEY and CDR2 SMNVEV (reference sequence). V lost 3 bases and J 6 bases, leaving 11 bases between the germline ends.

This clonotype was counted at least ten times. The chain has TRBV29-1 and TRBJ2-2; the D is unclear. Germline values: CDR1 SQVTM, CDR2 ANQGSEA. Trimming cost V 4 bases and J 1 base, with 7 bases left between them. The CDR3 length is 13 residues. CDR3 loop: CSVVAVNTGELFF. The CDR3 DNA is TGCAGCGTTGTGGCAGTGAACACCGGGGAGCTGTTTTTT.

This clonotype was observed many times. The chain couples TRBV20-1 to TRBJ1-3, with TRBD1 identical over 9 bases. The CDR3 spans 15 residues. Germline V gene sequence: CDR1 DFQATT, CDR2 SNEGSKA (reference sequence). V lost 3 bases, J lost 2 bases, and 5 bases stayed unmatched. This chain's CDR3 is CSARPGQGPGNTIYF. CDR3 sequence (DNA): TGCAGTGCTAGGCCGGGACAGGGACCTGGAAACACCATATATTTT.